Presented here are 17 T cell receptor beta chains from one specimen sequenced in a study of cytomegalovirus exposure and HLA in healthy donors. PCR involved 60 Vbeta and 13 Jbeta primers. Method: immunoSEQ multiplex PCR; TCRdb's copy keeps in-frame clones and lacks some. The sample records under 150,000 clones, 79% being singletons. The sequencing sample was made of PBMCs. Receptor source: a man aged 25 to 45 in good health and CMV-seropositive.

This chain uses TRBV5-1 with TRBJ2-2; 10 nucleotides agree with TRBD1. This CDR3 has 14 amino acids. The germline CDR1 and CDR2 sequences are SGHRS and YFSETQ. With V trimmed by 4 bases and J by 6 bases, 3 bases remained unmatched. The CDR3 spells CASSGTGVSGELFF. The CDR3 DNA follows: TGCGCCAGCAGCGGGACAGGGGTCTCCGGGGAGCTGTTTTTT.

The chain has TRBV18 and TRBJ1-2; possibly TRBD1 for D (5 bases). The CDR3 has 14 residues. V was pared by 0 bases and J by 1 base, with 6 bases between. Looked up from germline, CDR1 is KGHSH and CDR2 is LQKENI. In DNA form, the CDR3 reads TGTGCCAGCTCACCACCAGGGGATAACTATGGCTACACCTTC. Amino acid sequence: CASSPPGDNYGYTF. The full variable domain, in which reference TRBV18 and TRBJ1-2 provide the parts outside the CDR3, is NAGVMQNPRHLVRRRGQEARLRCSPMKGHSHVYWYRQLPEEGLKFMVYLQKENIIDESGMPKERFSAEFPKEGPSILRIQQVVRGDSAAYFCASSPPGDNYGYTFGSGTRLTVV.

This clone was seen more than once but under ten times. V gene TRBV6-1 combines with J gene TRBJ2-7; 7 bases align to TRBD2. The germline V gene has CDR1 MNHNS and CDR2 SASEGT. The CDR3 is 15 amino acids. J lost 7 bases, V lost 6 bases, and 15 bases had no gene match. CDR3 coding DNA: TGTGCCAGCAGGGGGGGGGTGGGCGGGGTGTGGGAGCAGTACTTC. This translates into CASRGGVGGVWEQYF.

This clone has just one count. Germline is not matched at one junction end, which may reflect a read error. The genes are TRBV7-9 and TRBJ2-3, with D unclear. This CDR3 spans 15 amino acids. Germline V lookup: CDR1 SEHNR, CDR2 FQNEAQ (reference sequence). The CDR3: CSSSLVPSERRTQYF. The CDR3, as DNA: TGTTCCAGCAGCTTAGTCCCGTCCGAAAGGAGAACGCAGTATTTT.

The chain uses TRBV2 and TRBJ2-5; TRBD1 might be the D (5 bases). Per germline, CDR1 SNHLY and CDR2 FYNNEI. V lost 1 base, J lost 4 bases, and 10 bases lay in between. This CDR3 is 14 amino acids long. The CDR3 sequence: CASSEVTGRETQYF. The CDR3 nucleotides read TGTGCCAGCAGTGAAGTCACAGGACGAGAGACCCAGTACTTC.

This rearrangement joins TRBV5-1 to TRBJ2-3; D is uncertain. Germline V CDR1 and CDR2: SGHRS, YFSETQ. V was clipped by 4 bases and J by 2 bases, with 5 bases between them. This CDR3 is built from 12 residues. The CDR3 here is CASSQLTDTQYF. CDR3 nucleotides: TGCGCCAGCAGCCAACTCACAGATACGCAGTATTTT.

This sequence joins TRBV13 and TRBJ2-1; D might be TRBD1 (6 bases). V lost 1 base, J lost 9 bases, and 7 bases lay in between. CDR1 and CDR2 (germline): PRHDT, FYEKMQ (reference sequence). The CDR3 sequence is 12 residues long. The CDR3 is CASSLEGGEQFF. CDR3 nucleotide sequence: TGTGCCAGCAGCTTAGAAGGGGGTGAGCAGTTCTTC.

The V and J genes are TRBV28 and TRBJ1-6; no firm D call. Trimming removed 1 base from V and 19 bases from J, with 14 bases in between. The CDR3 totals 12 residues. The V gene's germline CDR1 is MDHEN and CDR2 SYDVKM. The CDR3 coding sequence is TGTGCCAGCAGTTTATTTGGTCTACCTCCACACTTT. It codes for CASSLFGLPPHF.

The chain joins TRBV27 to TRBJ1-2; D not resolved. The CDR3 loop spans 16 amino acids. CDR1 is MNHEY, CDR2 SMNVEV, per germline (reference sequence). Deletions cut 3 bases from V and 0 bases from J, with 14 bases between. The CDR3 bases are TGTGCCAGCAGTTTGAAACAGTCCTCGGCTAACTATGGCTACACCTTC. As protein: CASSLKQSSANYGYTF.

The chain recombines TRBV15 with TRBJ2-4; TRBD2 might be the D (6 bases). V was trimmed by 2 bases and J by 4 bases, leaving 15 bases between them. The CDR3 is 16 residues long. Germline V gives CDR1 LNHNV, CDR2 YYDKDF (reference sequence). In DNA, the CDR3 is TGTGCCACCAGCAGATCTTGGCGAAGCGGGAAAAACATTCAGTACTTC. It yields the protein CATSRSWRSGKNIQYF.

With respect to this clone: Other DNA sequences of this sample code for an identical CDR3. The V call is TRBV11-3, the J call TRBJ2-2, with TRBD1 matching over 7 bases. V shed 2 bases and J 6 bases; nucleotides not matched to a gene: 0. The germline V gene encodes CDR1 SGHNT and CDR2 YENEEA. The CDR3 sequence is 13 residues long. The CDR3 DNA follows: TGTGCCAGCAGCTTACAGGGGGCCGGGGAGCTGTTTTTT. Translation: CASSLQGAGELFF. Full variable domain (remainder filled in from reference TRBV11-3 and TRBJ2-2): EAGVVQSPRYKIIEKKQPVAFWCNPISGHNTLYWYLQNLGQGPELLIRYENEEAVDDSQLPKDRFSAERLKGVDSTLKIQPAELGDSAVYLCASSLQGAGELFFGEGSRLTVL.

The chain recombines TRBV9 with TRBJ2-3, with TRBD2 matching 12 bases. This CDR3 is 17 amino acids long. J gave up 3 bases and V 4 bases, and 9 bases lay outside the gene matches. The germline gives CDR1 SGDLS, CDR2 YYNGEE. The CDR3: CASSRWASGGATDTQYF. In nucleotides, the CDR3 is TGTGCCAGCAGCCGATGGGCTAGCGGGGGGGCGACAGATACGCAGTATTTT.

The chain is built from TRBV7-9 and TRBJ2-2; TRBD1 agrees at 9 bases. V lost 1 base, J lost 7 bases, and 4 bases stayed unmatched. The V gene's germline CDR1 is SEHNR and CDR2 FQNEAQ (reference sequence). This CDR3 contains 15 residues. CDR3 sequence reads: CASSLGDRVGGELFF. CDR3 sequence (DNA): TGTGCCAGCAGCTTAGGGGACAGGGTCGGCGGGGAGCTGTTTTTT.

This clone was observed a handful of times. The chain joins TRBV5-1 to TRBJ2-5; the match to TRBD1 covers 9 bases. After removal of 4 bases from V and 5 bases from J, the junction contained 6 bases not matched to a gene. CDR1 is SGHRS and CDR2 is YFSETQ in the germline V gene. The CDR3 has 14 residues. In DNA, the CDR3 is TGCGCCAGCAGCAGGGACAGGGCCGGGGAGACCCAGTACTTC. Its translation: CASSRDRAGETQYF.

The chain recombines TRBV7-6 with TRBJ2-5; D perhaps matches TRBD2 (5 bases). The CDR3 is made up of 16 amino acids. Per germline, CDR1 SGHVS and CDR2 FNYEAQ. V lost 5 bases and J 5 bases, leaving 21 bases between the germline ends. The CDR3 nucleotides are TGTGCCAGCAGCCGGTTGGGTATCGGGCGGGCTGAGACCCAGTACTTC. Residues: CASSRLGIGRAETQYF.

This clone was seen more than once but under ten times. The chain is built from TRBV28 and TRBJ2-7, with TRBD1 matching 9 bases. Losses at the gene ends were 5 bases for V and 7 bases for J; bases not matched to a gene: 15. Germline assignment: CDR1 MDHEN and CDR2 SYDVKM. The length of the CDR3 is 16 residues. CDR3 DNA: TGTGCCAGCAGTACTTATCGGGACAGGGACATCTTTGAGCAGTACTTC. Translating it yields CASSTYRDRDIFEQYF.

The genes are TRBV5-1 and TRBJ1-4, with 8 bases matching TRBD1. V lost 4 bases and J lost 12; bases outside the gene matches: 17. Germline lookup yields CDR1 SGHRS and CDR2 YFSETQ. The CDR3 is made up of 16 amino acids. The CDR3 here is CASSLYFTGGEGQLFF. The CDR3 bases are TGCGCCAGCAGCCTTTACTTTACAGGGGGTGAAGGACAACTGTTTTTT.